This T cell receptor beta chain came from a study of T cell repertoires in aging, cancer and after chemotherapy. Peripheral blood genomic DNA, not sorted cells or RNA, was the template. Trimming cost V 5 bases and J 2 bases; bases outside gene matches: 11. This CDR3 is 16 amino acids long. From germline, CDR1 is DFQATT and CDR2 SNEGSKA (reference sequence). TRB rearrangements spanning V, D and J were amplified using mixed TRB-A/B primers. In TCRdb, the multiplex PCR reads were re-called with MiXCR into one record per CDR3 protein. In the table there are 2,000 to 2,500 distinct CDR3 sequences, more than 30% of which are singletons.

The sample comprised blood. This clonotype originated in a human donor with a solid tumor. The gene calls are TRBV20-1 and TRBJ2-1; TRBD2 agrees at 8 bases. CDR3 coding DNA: TGCAGTGCTCCGATCGGGGGGCGGGGGGCCTACAATGAGCAGTTCTTC. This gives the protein CSAPIGGRGAYNEQFF.